This T cell receptor (beta chain) appears in the sequencing data of a study of regulatory T cells in long-lasting Graves disease. The study, taken as a whole, reports: Less diverse TCR repertoires were seen in persistent Graves' patients than in newly diagnosed ones.

The time point: persistent/refractory GD, antithyroid drugs over 5 years with positive TRAb. Scientists built the TCR library using RNA that was extracted from PBMCs. Germline lookup yields CDR1 MDHEN and CDR2 SYDVKM. The V end lost 3 bases, the J end lost 4 bases, and 9 bases lay between the germline ends. The CDR3 extends over 13 amino acids. In building TCR beta libraries, iRepertoire HTBI primers were used together with Arm-PCR of CDR3 regions. MiXCR, applied by TCRdb to the multiplex PCR reads, yields one record per CDR3 protein. The data contain about 660,000 distinct CDR3 sequences, approximately 29% of them singletons. On this clonotype: The antigen is undetermined.

This sequence originates from a female donor with Graves disease. The chain combines TRBV28 with TRBJ1-1; no definite D call. The sequencing used peripheral blood mononuclear cells (PBMCs), collected when the disease was refractory, from a patient treated with antithyroid drugs. The CDR3 loop is CASSFTEVTEAFF. CDR3 coding DNA: TGTGCCAGCAGTTTTACAGAGGTCACTGAAGCTTTCTTT.